Below, 28 T cell receptor beta chains from the same sample are listed, as sequenced in a study of T cell repertoires in ileal Crohn's disease. The assay was immunoSEQ multiplex PCR, and TCRdb's table has in-frame clones only and misses some. Here the sample spans over 6,000 clones, 60% to 75% being singletons. Sequencing used ileal tissue. These receptors all stem from an adult with Crohn's disease.

The chain uses TRBV11-2 and TRBJ2-7; unclear D gene. Germline V lookup: CDR1 SGHAT, CDR2 FQNNGV. The CDR3 is 12 amino acids. V lost 6 bases to trimming and J lost 1 base, with 7 bases between them. CDR3: CASRLSSYEQYF. The DNA of the CDR3 is TGTGCCAGCAGACTAAGTTCCTACGAGCAGTACTTC. Full variable domain (missing parts from reference TRBV11-2 and TRBJ2-7): EAGVAQSPRYKIIEKRQSVAFWCNPISGHATLYWYQQILGQGPKLLIQFQNNGVVDDSQLPKDRFSAERLKGVDSTLKIQPAKLEDSAVYLCASRLSSYEQYFGPGTRLTVT.

This clone has just one count. This chain connects TRBV13 to TRBJ2-7; 7 bases agree with TRBD2. J gave up 1 base and V 3 bases, and 12 bases lay outside the gene matches. The V gene's germline CDR1 is PRHDT and CDR2 FYEKMQ (reference sequence). The CDR3 totals 17 residues. The CDR3 region is CASSLGRGGGGSYEQYF. The CDR3 DNA sequence: TGTGCCAGCAGCTTGGGACGTGGTGGGGGGGGATCCTACGAGCAGTACTTC.

V is TRBV9 and J is TRBJ1-3; D gene ambiguous. The CDR3 consists of 13 residues. CDR1 and CDR2 (germline): SGDLS, YYNGEE. V lost 1 base and J 4 bases, leaving 6 bases between the germline ends. The CDR3, as DNA: TGTGCCAGCAGCGTAAACACCGGAAACACCATATATTTT. Translated: CASSVNTGNTIYF.

This chain joins TRBV6-6 and TRBJ1-6, with 8 bases that match TRBD1. Germline values: CDR1 MNHNY, CDR2 SVGAGI (reference sequence). The CDR3 runs to 15 residues. V gave up 2 bases and J gave up 7 bases; unmatched junction bases: 4. CDR3 loop: CASSYETGVNSPLHF. CDR3 bases: TGTGCCAGCAGTTACGAGACAGGGGTGAATTCACCCCTCCACTTT.

The rearrangement uses TRBV6-4 and TRBJ1-2, with 9 bases matching TRBD1. Trimming cost V 10 bases and J 9 bases; bases outside gene matches: 9. CDR1 and CDR2 from the germline V gene are MRHNA and SNTAGT. This CDR3 region has 12 residues. The CDR3 reads CAITGQGSSYTF. The CDR3 DNA reads as TGTGCCATTACGGGACAGGGTAGTAGCTACACCTTC.

V and J are TRBV6-5 and TRBJ1-1; D not resolved. The V gene lost 11 bases and the J gene lost 0 bases, with 13 bases spanning the gap. The CDR3 has 13 amino acids. From germline, CDR1 is MNHEY and CDR2 SVGAGI. The DNA of the CDR3 is TGTGCCGCCGGAGGGCCGATGAACACTGAAGCTTTCTTT. Translated, it gives CAAGGPMNTEAFF.

The chain combines TRBV11-3 with TRBJ2-5; 15 positions agree with TRBD2. Losses at the gene ends were 5 bases for V and 3 bases for J; bases not matched to a gene: 16. CDR3 length: 20 residues. Germline V gives CDR1 SGHNT, CDR2 YENEEA. CDR3 nucleotides: TGTGCCAGCAGCGACGGACTAGCGGGGGGGCCAGGGACGGGGAAAGAGACCCAGTACTTC. Translation: CASSDGLAGGPGTGKETQYF.

This chain joins TRBV5-1 and TRBJ2-1; a possible D gene is TRBD2 (7 bases). The CDR3 runs 16 residues. Trimming took off 3 bases at V and 4 bases at J, with 17 bases between the two ends. The V gene's germline CDR1 is SGHRS and CDR2 YFSETQ. CDR3 sequence reads: CASSSSLGGAYNEQFF. CDR3 nucleotides: TGCGCCAGCAGCTCATCGTTGGGGGGGGCGTACAATGAGCAGTTCTTC.

This chain connects TRBV6-5 to TRBJ2-7; the D gene is possibly TRBD1 (6 bases). The CDR3 has 12 amino acids. Germline-derived CDR1 and CDR2 are MNHEY and SVGAGI. The ends were cut back, 6 bases at V and 4 bases at J, with 10 bases in the middle. For the CDR3, the DNA is TGTGCCAGCAGCCTAACAGGGTACGAGCAGTACTTC. Its translation is CASSLTGYEQYF.

The V gene is TRBV7-8, the J gene TRBJ1-6; D not resolved. Germline V gene lookup returns CDR1 SGHVS and CDR2 FQNEAQ. CDR3 length equals 16 residues. Deletions cut 6 bases from V and 0 bases from J, with 12 bases between. The CDR3 region is CASRTSGSSYNSPLHF. The CDR3 nucleotides are TGTGCCAGCAGGACTAGCGGGAGCTCCTATAATTCACCCCTCCACTTT.

V and J are TRBV5-1 and TRBJ1-2; 8 bases fit TRBD1. This CDR3 region has 13 residues. The V gene end was trimmed by 4 bases and the J gene end by 4 bases; junction bases not matched to a gene: 3. Germline loops: CDR1 SGHRS, CDR2 YFSETQ. The CDR3 sequence: CASSRDRCYGYTF. The CDR3 nucleotides read TGCGCCAGCAGCCGGGACAGGTGCTATGGCTACACCTTC.

The chain carries TRBV10-3 and TRBJ1-1; D remains ambiguous. The CDR3 has 18 amino acids. The germline V and J ends were trimmed by 4 bases and 0 bases, with 21 bases remaining between them. Germline values: CDR1 ENHRY, CDR2 SYGVKD. CDR3 bases: TGTGCCATCAGTGCCGACCGACCCGGGGTGGGGATGAACACTGAAGCTTTCTTT. Encoded protein: CAISADRPGVGMNTEAFF.

CDR3 loop: CASSLSGTSGVIQETQYF. CDR3 sequence (DNA): TGTGCCAGCAGCCTCAGCGGGACTAGCGGGGTCATACAAGAGACCCAGTACTTC. The chain is built from TRBV7-9 and TRBJ2-5, with 13 bases that match TRBD2. Germline CDR1 is SEHNR and CDR2 is FQNEAQ (reference sequence). The CDR3 totals 18 residues. After removal of 5 bases from V and 2 bases from J, the junction contained 11 bases not matched to a gene.

This rearrangement joins TRBV15 to TRBJ1-2; maybe TRBD1 (5 bases). With 1 base removed from V and 2 bases from J, the gap between germline ends came to 8 bases. The CDR3 is made up of 14 amino acids. Germline V CDR1 and CDR2: LNHNV, YYDKDF (reference sequence). The CDR3 coding sequence is TGTGCCACCAGCAGAGTGGGGGGAAACTATGGCTACACCTTC. Protein: CATSRVGGNYGYTF.

As DNA, the CDR3 is TGTGCCAGCGCCCAGGGGGCCTACGAGCAGTACTTC. This encodes CASAQGAYEQYF. The gene calls are TRBV2 and TRBJ2-7; 7 bases map to TRBD1. The length of the CDR3 is 12 residues. The germline CDR1 and CDR2 sequences are SNHLY and FYNNEI. V was clipped by 8 bases and J by 2 bases; unmatched bases: 3.

The rearrangement links TRBV28 to TRBJ2-1, with a tentative D call TRBD1 (5 bases). The V gene's germline CDR1 is MDHEN and CDR2 SYDVKM. Trimming pared 6 bases from V and 6 bases from J, leaving 12 bases between. The CDR3 has 13 amino acids. In DNA, the CDR3 is TGTGCCAGCAGGTCCCCAGGGTTCAATGAGCAGTTCTTC. Translated: CASRSPGFNEQFF.

This rearrangement joins TRBV7-2 to TRBJ1-2; 8 bases align to TRBD1. The CDR3 contains 16 residues. J lost 5 bases, V lost 1 base, and 9 bases had no gene match. In germline, CDR1 is SGHTA, CDR2 FQGNSA. The CDR3 is CASSLGGQGILYGYTF. The CDR3 DNA follows: TGTGCCAGCAGCTTAGGCGGACAGGGAATCTTATATGGCTACACCTTC.

This rearrangement joins TRBV4-1 to TRBJ1-5, with D possibly matching TRBD1 (5 bases). V lost 4 bases to trimming and J lost 0 bases, with 13 bases between them. There are 16 residues in the CDR3. Germline V lookup: CDR1 MGHRA, CDR2 YSYEKL. The CDR3: CASSPRGDYSNQPQHF. CDR3 DNA sequence: TGCGCCAGCAGCCCCCGGGGGGATTATAGCAATCAGCCCCAGCATTTT.

This chain links TRBV7-6 with TRBJ2-7; a weak D match, TRBD1 (5 bases). V was clipped by 2 bases and J by 2 bases, with 7 bases between them. The CDR3 has 13 residues. CDR1 and CDR2 from the germline V gene are SGHVS and FNYEAQ. The CDR3 loop is CASSLTGTYEQYF. The DNA for the CDR3 is TGTGCCAGCAGCTTAACAGGAACCTACGAGCAGTACTTC.

V gene TRBV6-1 combines with J gene TRBJ1-2; maybe TRBD1 (6 bases). The CDR3 has 14 amino acids. CDR1 MNHNS and CDR2 SASEGT come from the germline V gene. V lost 1 base to trimming and J lost 4 bases, with 10 bases between them. In DNA form, the CDR3 reads TGTGCCAGCAGTGAAGGGCAGGGGACCTATGGCTACACCTTC. This encodes CASSEGQGTYGYTF.

The CDR3 region is CATIQGSYNSPLHF. Here the CDR3 DNA reads TGTGCCACTATACAGGGATCCTATAATTCACCCCTCCACTTT. The rearrangement joins TRBV28 to TRBJ1-6, with a tentative D call TRBD1 (6 bases). This CDR3 is 14 amino acids long. Germline V CDR1 and CDR2: MDHEN, SYDVKM. V lost 10 bases and J lost 1, with 11 bases in between.

The V and J genes are TRBV4-1 and TRBJ2-2, with 10 bases matching TRBD2. V shed 5 bases, J shed 7 bases, and the junction held 10 bases outside the gene matches. There are 16 residues in the CDR3. Germline values: CDR1 MGHRA, CDR2 YSYEKL. CDR3 nucleotides: TGCGCCAGCAGCTCCCGGACTAGCGGCGACGACGGGGAGCTGTTTTTT. Amino acids: CASSSRTSGDDGELFF.

This rearrangement joins TRBV19 to TRBJ1-5, with D possibly TRBD1 on 5 matching bases. Germline values: CDR1 LNHDA, CDR2 SQIVND (reference sequence). V shed 5 bases and J shed 12 bases, with 8 bases lying between them. The CDR3 is 10 amino acids. The DNA of the CDR3 is TGTGCCAGTAGTGGGGCTCACCAGCATTTT. As protein: CASSGAHQHF.

The genes are TRBV7-2 and TRBJ2-1; 10 bases are a match to TRBD2. This CDR3 region has 13 residues. Looked up from germline, CDR1 is SGHTA and CDR2 is FQGNSA. V gave up 6 bases and J gave up 9 bases; unmatched junction bases: 5. CDR3 coding DNA: TGTGCCAGCAGTCCCAGCGGGGGGGGTGAGCAGTTCTTC. Translated, it gives CASSPSGGGEQFF.

In this sample, this clone is medium-sized. This rearrangement joins TRBV10-3 to TRBJ1-1; 9 nucleotides match TRBD1. This CDR3 is built from 17 residues. Germline V gene lookup returns CDR1 ENHRY and CDR2 SYGVKD. Germline trimming cut 6 bases from V and 0 bases from J; bases unmatched to any gene: 11. The CDR3 DNA follows: TGTGCCATCAGGCTCGGACAGGGGAGGAGTATGAACACTGAAGCTTTCTTT. Translated, it gives CAIRLGQGRSMNTEAFF.

The chain combines TRBV7-9 with TRBJ2-3, with D perhaps TRBD1 (5 bases). The CDR3 runs to 14 residues. Germline-derived CDR1 and CDR2 are SEHNR and FQNEAQ (reference sequence). V lost 6 bases, J lost 0 bases, and 10 bases lay in between. In nucleotides, the CDR3 is TGTGCCAGCAGTAGGGGTGCTAGCACAGATACGCAGTATTTT. The encoded protein is CASSRGASTDTQYF.

In its sample, this clone was seen a few times. V usage is TRBV7-3 and J usage is TRBJ2-1, with 7 bases that match TRBD2. CDR1 SGHTA and CDR2 FQGTGA come from the germline V gene. CDR3 length equals 18 residues. The V and J ends lost 3 bases and 5 bases, in that order; junction bases with no gene match: 16. Written as DNA, the CDR3 is TGTGCCAGCAGCTTCCTCCCCGAGGGTCCTAGCGGAGACAATGAGCAGTTCTTC. Protein: CASSFLPEGPSGDNEQFF. Drawing the rest from reference TRBV7-3 and TRBJ2-1, the complete variable domain is GAGVSQTPSNKVTEKGKYVELRCDPISGHTALYWYRQSLGQGPEFLIYFQGTGAADDSGLPNDRFFAVRPEGSVSTLKIQRTERGDSAVYLCASSFLPEGPSGDNEQFFGPGTRLTVL.

This clone is classed as medium-sized. CDR3 DNA: TGTGCCAGCAGCTTAGCGCTAATAGCCGGGACAAAGGAGACCCAGTACTTC. Protein product: CASSLALIAGTKETQYF. V is TRBV7-8 and J is TRBJ2-5; a weak D match, TRBD1 (6 bases). The CDR3 has 17 amino acids. CDR1 SGHVS and CDR2 FQNEAQ come from the germline V gene. With 0 bases removed from V and 5 bases from J, the gap between germline ends came to 19 bases.